A selection of T cell receptor beta chains follows, all from one sample in a study of T cell changes during pregnancy in multiple sclerosis. Assay used: immunoSEQ multiplex PCR; TCRdb lists only in-frame clones, some missing. Among roughly 66,000 clones, around 92% were seen once, and the ten largest hold roughly 2.2%. The material was peripheral blood, obtained in the first trimester of pregnancy. These receptor sequences come from a female donor with multiple sclerosis, enrolled in a pregnancy study. CDR3s include the opening cysteine and the closing phenylalanine or tryptophan. D genes are given only for firm matches. Only some rows state a clone size, as once, few, many or a class for expanded clones.

V	size	D	J	CDR3	DNA
TRBV5-6	NA	TRBD2	TRBJ2-4	CASSSQREEVIQYF	TGTGCCAGCAGTTCTCAGCGGGAGGAAGTCATTCAGTACTTC
TRBV11-2	NA	NA	TRBJ2-3	CASSLARGGSTDTQYF	TGTGCCAGCAGCTTAGCGCGCGGAGGGAGCACAGATACGCAGTATTTT
TRBV18	NA	NA	TRBJ1-5	CASSQQAQSNQPQHF	TGTGCCAGCTCTCAACAGGCCCAAAGCAATCAGCCCCAGCATTTT
TRBV27	NA	TRBD2	TRBJ2-5	CASRLSGLFPETQYF	TGTGCCAGCAGGCTTAGCGGGCTCTTCCCCGAGACCCAGTACTTC
TRBV6-5	NA	TRBD2	TRBJ2-1	CASSYGTSGDNEQFF	TGTGCCAGCAGTTACGGGACTAGCGGGGACAATGAGCAGTTCTTC
TRBV7-8	NA	NA	TRBJ2-3	CASSLDREKDTQYF	TGTGCCAGCAGCTTAGACAGGGAGAAAGATACGCAGTATTTT
TRBV19	NA	TRBD2	TRBJ2-7	CASRREVPTEQYF	TGTGCCAGTAGGCGGGAGGTCCCTACTGAGCAGTACTTC
TRBV7-2	NA	NA	TRBJ2-4	CASSLPGISNIQYF	TGTGCCAGCAGCTTACCCGGGATTTCGAACATTCAGTACTTC
TRBV28	NA	TRBD1	TRBJ2-7	CASSTDRESYEQYF	TGTGCCAGCAGCACGGACAGGGAATCCTACGAGCAGTACTTC
TRBV2	NA	NA	TRBJ1-1	CASSAGEMDTEAFF	TGTGCCAGTTCAGCGGGGGAGATGGACACTGAAGCTTTCTTT
TRBV14	NA	NA	TRBJ1-2	CASSNQRANYGYTF	TGTGCCAGCAGTAACCAGCGGGCTAACTATGGCTACACCTTC
TRBV5-4	NA	TRBD2	TRBJ2-2	CASSPGGLAGSGVVTGELFF	TGTGCCAGCAGCCCCGGGGGACTAGCGGGATCGGGAGTTGTCACCGGGGAGCTGTTTTTT
TRBV18	NA	NA	TRBJ2-7	CASSQGALTYEQYF	TGTGCCAGCTCACAAGGGGCCCTTACCTACGAGCAGTACTTC
TRBV19	NA	NA	TRBJ2-1	CASSISTFNEQFF	TGTGCCAGTAGTATTTCGACTTTCAATGAGCAGTTCTTC
TRBV19	NA	TRBD2	TRBJ2-1	CASSWTSGHNEQFF	TGTGCCAGTAGTTGGACTAGCGGCCACAATGAGCAGTTCTTC
TRBV11-2	NA	NA	TRBJ2-1	CASSPVLGRQFF	TGTGCCAGCAGCCCGGTGCTGGGCAGGCAGTTCTTC
TRBV19	NA	NA	TRBJ2-7	CASSITPAGVYEQYF	TGTGCCAGTAGTATAACTCCGGCAGGGGTCTACGAGCAGTACTTC
TRBV7-9	once	NA	TRBJ1-2	CASSLGSQTETMGYTF	TGTGCCAGCAGCTTAGGTAGTCAGACAGAAACTATGGGCTACACCTTC
TRBV18	NA	TRBD1	TRBJ1-1	CASSPPRGRFDTEAFF	TGTGCCAGCTCACCACCGAGGGGGCGCTTTGACACTGAAGCTTTCTTT
TRBV2	NA	NA	TRBJ2-5	CASRRELQETQYF	TGTGCCAGCCGACGGGAACTCCAAGAGACCCAGTACTTC